Below are 29 T cell receptor beta chains sequenced from a single sample in a study of cytomegalovirus exposure and HLA in healthy donors. A multiplex PCR was run with 60 Vbeta primers and 13 Jbeta primers. The protocol was immunoSEQ multiplex PCR, while the TCRdb copy is restricted to in-frame clones and leaves out a portion. Of about 140,000 clones in the sample, 82% are singletons; the top ten hold about 3.4%. Sequenced input: PBMCs. The source is a man aged 18 to 30 in good health and CMV-seropositive.

In this sample, this clone turned up once. A read error may produce the germline difference seen at one junction end. The chain joins TRBV7-7 to TRBJ2-7, with D possibly matching TRBD1 (5 bases). This CDR3 spans 14 amino acids. The V gene's germline CDR1 is SSHAT and CDR2 FNYEAQ (reference sequence). This CDR3 reads CASSLGQGLYEQYF. The CDR3 region has the DNA TGTGCTAGCAGCCTGGGGCAGGGTCTCTACGAGCAGTACTTC.

The chain employs TRBV27 and TRBJ2-1, with 8 bases lining up with TRBD2. Per germline, CDR1 MNHEY and CDR2 SMNVEV (reference sequence). The CDR3 is made up of 15 amino acids. V lost 5 bases and J lost 7; bases outside the gene matches: 10. The CDR3 nucleotides are TGTGCCAGCAGTATAGGACTAGCTTCGGGGAATGAGCAGTTCTTC. It translates to CASSIGLASGNEQFF.

This clone was seen a handful of times. The genes are TRBV4-1 and TRBJ2-2; 8 positions match TRBD1. CDR1 MGHRA and CDR2 YSYEKL come from the germline V gene. The CDR3 is 15 amino acids. The junction had 6 bases not matched to a gene; V was cut back by 3 bases and J by 6 bases. The CDR3 region has the DNA TGCGCCAGCAGCCACTCGACAGGGGAGCCCGGGGAGCTGTTTTTT. The encoded protein is CASSHSTGEPGELFF.

The chain joins TRBV2 to TRBJ1-1; 7 nucleotides align to TRBD1. This CDR3 is built from 14 residues. The J segment lost 0 bases and the V segment lost 6 bases, leaving 4 bases of the junction unmatched. Germline CDR1 and CDR2: SNHLY and FYNNEI. The CDR3 DNA is TGTGCCAGCAGGGGGGGACAGCTGAACACTGAAGCTTTCTTT. It specifies CASRGGQLNTEAFF.

The chain has TRBV4-2 and TRBJ2-3; 9 bases are shared with TRBD2. Germline lookup yields CDR1 LGHNA and CDR2 YNFKEQ. With 4 bases clipped from V and 7 bases from J, the junction kept 6 bases outside the gene matches. The CDR3 contains 14 residues. The CDR3 loop is CASSPGREGNTQYF. The DNA for the CDR3 is TGTGCCAGCAGCCCGGGGCGGGAGGGGAATACGCAGTATTTT.

This chain connects TRBV10-3 to TRBJ2-1, with TRBD2 matching 14 bases. With 5 bases clipped from V and 6 bases from J, the junction kept 6 bases outside the gene matches. CDR3 size: 16 residues. Germline CDR1 ENHRY, CDR2 SYGVKD. DNA of the CDR3: TGTGCCATCAGTTCCCTGACTAGCGGGAGGGCCAATGAGCAGTTCTTC. Translation: CAISSLTSGRANEQFF.

The chain has TRBV11-2 and TRBJ2-2; 7 positions agree with TRBD2. CDR3 size: 16 residues. V was clipped by 1 base and J by 4 bases; unmatched bases: 6. CDR1 is SGHAT, CDR2 FQNNGV, per germline. CDR3 nucleotide sequence: TGTGCCAGCAGCTTAGCTCCTAGCGGAGTCACCGGGGAGCTGTTTTTT. Translating gives CASSLAPSGVTGELFF.

This chain joins TRBV27 and TRBJ1-2; D is perhaps TRBD1 (6 bases). CDR1 is MNHEY, CDR2 SMNVEV, per germline (reference sequence). The CDR3 totals 13 residues. V lost 6 bases to trimming and J lost 2 bases, with 10 bases between them. The CDR3 DNA reads as TGTGCCAGCAGCTCAACAGGGAACTATGGCTACACCTTC. Protein product: CASSSTGNYGYTF.

A remark on this clone: This specimen includes other DNA sequences encoding the same CDR3. As DNA, the CDR3 is TGCAGCGTCGTCCCTAGAACCAGCGGGAACGGTTTTGAGCAGTTCTTC. Protein product: CSVVPRTSGNGFEQFF. The gene calls are TRBV29-1 and TRBJ2-1; 7 positions match TRBD2. This CDR3 region has 16 residues. Germline lookup yields CDR1 SQVTM and CDR2 ANQGSEA. With 6 bases clipped from V and 9 bases from J, the junction kept 20 bases outside the gene matches.

V usage is TRBV29-1 and J usage is TRBJ2-7; 12 nucleotides align to TRBD2. After removal of 4 bases from V and 2 bases from J, the junction contained 3 bases not matched to a gene. The CDR3 is 14 amino acids. The germline V gene has CDR1 SQVTM and CDR2 ANQGSEA. As DNA, the CDR3 is TGCAGCGTTGGCACTAGCGGGAGGCCCTACGAGCAGTACTTC. Translation gives CSVGTSGRPYEQYF.

The chain is built from TRBV6-1 and TRBJ1-5, with D possibly being TRBD1 (6 bases). The CDR3 length is 15 residues. Germline V gene data show CDR1 as MNHNS and CDR2 as SASEGT. V was clipped by 0 bases and J by 5 bases, with 11 bases between them. The CDR3: CASSEAGGADQPQHF. CDR3 nucleotide sequence: TGTGCCAGCAGTGAAGCGGGGGGGGCAGATCAGCCCCAGCATTTT.

The rearrangement joins TRBV27 to TRBJ2-1; 9 bases line up with TRBD2. Germline assignment: CDR1 MNHEY and CDR2 SMNVEV (reference sequence). The trim removed 0 bases at V and 3 bases at J, leaving 3 bases unmatched. CDR3 length equals 16 residues. The CDR3, as DNA: TGTGCCAGCAGTTTATCGGGACTAGCAAACTACAATGAGCAGTTCTTC. As protein: CASSLSGLANYNEQFF.

The chain employs TRBV13 and TRBJ2-5; TRBD1 is a possible D gene (5 bases). Germline V lookup: CDR1 PRHDT, CDR2 FYEKMQ (reference sequence). This CDR3 contains 14 residues. The germline V and J ends were trimmed by 1 base and 5 bases, with 11 bases remaining between them. The CDR3, as DNA: TGTGCCAGCAGCTTAGCGGACAATTCCGAGACCCAGTACTTC. It codes for CASSLADNSETQYF.

V usage is TRBV6-5 and J usage is TRBJ2-1; TRBD1 agrees at 7 bases. V dropped 6 bases and J dropped 3; count of bases not matched to a gene: 2. From germline, CDR1 is MNHEY and CDR2 SVGAGI. The CDR3 has 13 amino acids. The CDR3 DNA is TGTGCCAGCAGGGCAGGGGGCTACAATGAGCAGTTCTTC. Amino acids: CASRAGGYNEQFF.

V and J are TRBV4-1 and TRBJ2-3; D gene uncertain. There are 13 residues in the CDR3. Germline V gene sequence: CDR1 MGHRA, CDR2 YSYEKL. Deletions cut 0 bases from V and 11 bases from J, with 12 bases between. CDR3 DNA: TGCGCCAGCAGCCAAGATCTGTCGGGTGTGCAGTATTTT. Amino acid sequence: CASSQDLSGVQYF.

J is TRBJ1-1 and V is TRBV19; maybe TRBD1 (5 bases). The CDR3 totals 16 residues. V was pared by 8 bases and J by 5 bases, with 24 bases between. Germline lookup yields CDR1 LNHDA and CDR2 SQIVND (reference sequence). CDR3: CASSTAGRRVDTEAFF. CDR3 DNA sequence: TGTGCCAGTTCGACAGCGGGCCGCCGAGTAGATACTGAAGCTTTCTTT.

The chain recombines TRBV5-1 with TRBJ2-1; D perhaps matches TRBD2 (5 bases). The V end lost 4 bases, the J end lost 6 bases, and 14 bases lay between the germline ends. CDR3 length: 14 residues. The germline gives CDR1 SGHRS, CDR2 YFSETQ. DNA of the CDR3: TGCGCCAGCAGCCCAATCGAGCGGAGCAATGAGCAGTTCTTC. Its translation is CASSPIERSNEQFF.

The rearrangement uses TRBV7-6 and TRBJ1-4, with 11 bases identical to TRBD1. This CDR3 spans 16 amino acids. Germline lookup yields CDR1 SGHVS and CDR2 FNYEAQ. J gave up 6 bases and V 5 bases, and 8 bases lay outside the gene matches. CDR3 loop: CASSGGTGGLYEKLFF. The CDR3 nucleotides are TGTGCCAGCAGCGGGGGGACAGGGGGTTTATATGAAAAACTGTTTTTT.

This clone showed up just once. V gene TRBV28 combines with J gene TRBJ2-7, with 11 bases aligning to TRBD2. The CDR3 has 15 residues. Germline lookup yields CDR1 MDHEN and CDR2 SYDVKM. J lost 3 bases, V lost 1 base, and 2 bases had no gene match. CDR3 residues: CASSLSTSGSYEQYF. The CDR3 coding sequence is TGTGCCAGCAGTTTATCCACTAGCGGGAGCTACGAGCAGTACTTC.

The rearrangement joins TRBV6-1 to TRBJ2-2; D gene ambiguous. V lost 5 bases, J lost 5 bases, and 3 bases lay in between. The CDR3 consists of 11 residues. CDR1 is MNHNS and CDR2 is SASEGT in the germline V gene. DNA of the CDR3: TGTGCCAGCAGTCCGACCGGGGAGCTGTTTTTT. Its protein is CASSPTGELFF.

About this clone itself: The sample contains more than one DNA sequence encoding this CDR3. The chain joins TRBV9 to TRBJ2-3, with a weak D call TRBD1 (5 bases). Germline lookup yields CDR1 SGDLS and CDR2 YYNGEE. V shed 0 bases and J shed 2 bases, with 10 bases lying between them. There are 15 residues in the CDR3. CDR3 in amino acids: CASSVVGRSTDTQYF. For the CDR3, the DNA is TGTGCCAGCAGCGTAGTGGGGCGGTCCACAGATACGCAGTATTTT.

This sequence joins TRBV7-3 and TRBJ2-1; maybe TRBD2 (5 bases). The germline V and J ends were trimmed by 1 base and 2 bases, with 9 bases remaining between them. There are 15 residues in the CDR3. Germline loops: CDR1 SGHTA, CDR2 FQGTGA. DNA for the CDR3: TGTGCCAGCAGCTTAAACCCGGGAACCTACAATGAGCAGTTCTTC. Its protein is CASSLNPGTYNEQFF.

The chain recombines TRBV6-5 with TRBJ2-7; TRBD2 matches at 7 bases. Unmatched junction bases numbered 12, after V lost 6 bases and J lost 7 bases. Germline lookup yields CDR1 MNHEY and CDR2 SVGAGI. The length of the CDR3 is 14 residues. CDR3 bases: TGTGCCAGCAGCTTAGCGGGCCCCTTGGGGGAGCAGTACTTC. Amino acids: CASSLAGPLGEQYF.

The rearrangement uses TRBV6-5 and TRBJ2-1; 10 bases agree with TRBD1. V gave up 6 bases and J gave up 9 bases; unmatched junction bases: 8. CDR3 size: 14 residues. Germline V gives CDR1 MNHEY, CDR2 SVGAGI. The CDR3 region has the DNA TGTGCCAGCAGCCACGGGACAGGGGCGGGTGAGCAGTTCTTC. This sequence encodes CASSHGTGAGEQFF.

The rearrangement joins TRBV5-1 to TRBJ2-7; TRBD2 aligns across 7 bases. The CDR3 consists of 16 residues. The germline CDR1 and CDR2 sequences are SGHRS and YFSETQ. V lost 1 base to trimming and J lost 0 bases; unmatched junction nucleotides: 7. CDR3 amino acids: CASSLSGGGNSYEQYF. CDR3 DNA: TGCGCCAGCAGCTTGAGTGGCGGGGGAAACTCCTACGAGCAGTACTTC. The full variable domain, with the rest looked up from reference TRBV5-1 and TRBJ2-7, is KAGVTQTPRYLIKTRGQQVTLSCSPISGHRSVSWYQQTPGQGLQFLFEYFSETQRNKGNFPGRFSGRQFSNSRSEMNVSTLELGDSALYLCASSLSGGGNSYEQYFGPGTRLTVT.

The gene calls are TRBV7-8 and TRBJ2-2; a weak D match, TRBD2 (5 bases). The CDR3 runs 15 residues. Germline-derived CDR1 and CDR2 are SGHVS and FQNEAQ. Trimming removed 5 bases at V and 5 bases at J, with 15 bases between. The CDR3 reads CASSLGGRRTGELFF. In DNA, the CDR3 is TGTGCCAGCAGCCTCGGAGGACGGCGGACCGGGGAGCTGTTTTTT. The complete variable domain, with remaining parts taken from reference TRBV7-8 and TRBJ2-2, reads GAGVSQSPRYKVAKRGQDVALRCDPISGHVSLFWYQQALGQGPEFLTYFQNEAQLDKSGLPSDRFFAERPEGSVSTLKIQRTQQEDSAVYLCASSLGGRRTGELFFGEGSRLTVL.

CDR3 residues: CASSTRSGTVSREKLFF. CDR3 sequence (DNA): TGTGCCAGTAGTACTCGATCCGGGACAGTATCTCGGGAAAAACTGTTTTTT. This chain uses TRBV19 with TRBJ1-4, with 7 bases aligning to TRBD1. The germline gives CDR1 LNHDA, CDR2 SQIVND (reference sequence). CDR3 length equals 17 residues. V gave up 4 bases and J gave up 8 bases; unmatched junction bases: 16.

This clone showed up just a few times. This chain connects TRBV5-4 to TRBJ2-7, with 7 nucleotides matching TRBD2. The CDR3 is made up of 14 amino acids. The V gene end was trimmed by 2 bases and the J gene end by 4 bases; junction bases not matched to a gene: 6. CDR1 and CDR2 from the germline V gene are SGHNT and YYREEE (reference sequence). CDR3 sequence (DNA): TGTGCCAGCAGCTTCGCGGGAGAGGGATACGAGCAGTACTTC. Translation: CASSFAGEGYEQYF.

The rearrangement uses TRBV5-1 and TRBJ1-1, with a possible D match to TRBD1 (6 bases). V lost 4 bases to trimming and J lost 1 base, with 8 bases between them. Germline V gene data show CDR1 as SGHRS and CDR2 as YFSETQ. This CDR3 comprises 13 residues. CDR3 sequence: CASSPTGNTEAFF. The CDR3 region has the DNA TGCGCCAGCAGCCCGACAGGGAACACTGAAGCTTTCTTT.